This passage covers 31 T cell receptor beta chains from one sample sequenced in a study of shared clonotypes between healthy human individuals. Method: immunoSEQ multiplex PCR; TCRdb's copy keeps in-frame clones and lacks some. The repertoire has 1.6 million or so clones, around 98.5% of them found once; the top ten carry around 0.38%. The sequenced sample was naive CD4+ T cells sorted from blood. Subset given: CD45RA+ positively selected. The receptors here all came from a man aged 25 to 45 in good health.

The chain couples TRBV18 to TRBJ2-5; 7 bases fit TRBD1. The CDR3 sequence is 14 residues long. Per the germline V gene, CDR1 is KGHSH and CDR2 is LQKENI. V shed 4 bases and J 5 bases; nucleotides not matched to a gene: 7. CDR3 nucleotide sequence: TGTGCCAGCTCACGGAAGACAGGGCTTGAGACCCAGTACTTC. Protein product: CASSRKTGLETQYF.

The chain recombines TRBV7-8 with TRBJ1-2, with 9 positions matching TRBD1. CDR1 and CDR2 from the germline V gene are SGHVS and FQNEAQ. The CDR3 has 17 residues. The V and J ends lost 5 bases and 9 bases, in that order; junction bases with no gene match: 19. The CDR3 loop is CASSRDRVLAAGNRYTF. CDR3 sequence (DNA): TGTGCCAGCAGCCGGGACAGGGTTCTTGCGGCGGGTAATCGCTACACCTTC.

This clone was observed once. V usage is TRBV15 and J usage is TRBJ2-6; no clear D. V was pared by 6 bases and J by 0 bases, with 12 bases between. Germline CDR1 LNHNV, CDR2 YYDKDF (reference sequence). The CDR3 contains 16 residues. The CDR3 sequence is CATRTPGDSGANVLTF. As DNA, the CDR3 is TGTGCCACCAGAACCCCCGGAGACTCTGGGGCCAACGTCCTGACTTTC. Together with reference TRBV15 and TRBJ2-6, the CDR3 gives the full variable domain: DAMVIQNPRYQVTQFGKPVTLSCSQTLNHNVMYWYQQKSSQAPKLLFHYYDKDFNNEADTPDNFQSRRPNTSFCFLDIRSPGLGDTAMYLCATRTPGDSGANVLTFGAGSRLTVL.

Here the CDR3 DNA reads TGTGCCAGCAGTGGCCCCTTGACTAGCGGGGGGAAAAACTACGAGCAGTACTTC. This sequence encodes CASSGPLTSGGKNYEQYF. V and J are TRBV6-1 and TRBJ2-7; TRBD2 aligns across 13 bases. The V gene end was trimmed by 4 bases and the J gene end by 3 bases; junction bases not matched to a gene: 12. The germline V gene has CDR1 MNHNS and CDR2 SASEGT. The CDR3 covers 18 residues.

The chain employs TRBV11-2 and TRBJ2-1; TRBD2 matches at 11 bases. The germline V gene encodes CDR1 SGHAT and CDR2 FQNNGV. The CDR3 consists of 14 residues. Trimming removed 6 bases from V and 14 bases from J; junction bases left unmatched: 12. The CDR3 nucleotides are TGTGCCAGCAGACTTCTAGCGGGAGGCCCACGGAAGTTCTTC. Encoded protein: CASRLLAGGPRKFF. The variable domain in full, with the rest retrieved from reference TRBV11-2 and TRBJ2-1, is EAGVAQSPRYKIIEKRQSVAFWCNPISGHATLYWYQQILGQGPKLLIQFQNNGVVDDSQLPKDRFSAERLKGVDSTLKIQPAKLEDSAVYLCASRLLAGGPRKFFGPGTRLTVL.

The V call is TRBV10-3, the J call TRBJ2-7; D call uncertain. V dropped 0 bases and J dropped 5 bases, with 11 bases sitting between them. This CDR3 comprises 14 residues. Per germline, CDR1 ENHRY and CDR2 SYGVKD. The DNA for the CDR3 is TGTGCCATCAGTGAGTCGAGTGTATCCCACGAGCAGTACTTC. It specifies CAISESSVSHEQYF.

The rearrangement joins TRBV27 to TRBJ2-7, with 9 bases matching TRBD2. Losses at the gene ends were 2 bases for V and 6 bases for J; bases not matched to a gene: 8. The V gene's germline CDR1 is MNHEY and CDR2 SMNVEV (reference sequence). This CDR3 is 15 amino acids long. The CDR3 nucleotides are TGTGCCAGCAGTTTACTAGCGGGGAGTGTGGGCGAGCAGTACTTC. Protein: CASSLLAGSVGEQYF.

The J gene is TRBJ2-1, the V gene TRBV7-3; TRBD2 aligns across 9 bases. V dropped 5 bases and J dropped 10; count of bases not matched to a gene: 12. Germline loops: CDR1 SGHTA, CDR2 FQGTGA. The CDR3 has 15 residues. The CDR3 sequence: CASSASGTPTSEQFF. DNA of the CDR3: TGTGCCAGCAGCGCTAGCGGGACCCCAACGAGCGAGCAGTTCTTC.

This clone was picked up one time. This chain joins TRBV18 and TRBJ2-2, with D unclear. The CDR3 runs 13 residues. Trimming pared 5 bases from V and 5 bases from J, leaving 9 bases between. Germline CDR1 is KGHSH and CDR2 is LQKENI. The chain's CDR3 is CASSTERTGELFF. DNA for the CDR3: TGTGCCAGCTCAACGGAGAGAACCGGGGAGCTGTTTTTT.

The V gene is TRBV5-1, the J gene TRBJ2-1; 13 bases line up with TRBD2. Germline-derived CDR1 and CDR2 are SGHRS and YFSETQ. This CDR3 spans 14 amino acids. Unmatched junction bases numbered 4, after V lost 6 bases and J lost 7 bases. CDR3 nucleotides: TGCGCCAGCATCAGGACTAGCGGGAGTAATGAGCAGTTCTTC. Amino acid sequence: CASIRTSGSNEQFF. Complete variable domain (other parts from reference TRBV5-1 and TRBJ2-1): KAGVTQTPRYLIKTRGQQVTLSCSPISGHRSVSWYQQTPGQGLQFLFEYFSETQRNKGNFPGRFSGRQFSNSRSEMNVSTLELGDSALYLCASIRTSGSNEQFFGPGTRLTVL.

This clone came up once. The V and J genes are TRBV9 and TRBJ2-2, with no clear D. Deletions cut 5 bases from V and 5 bases from J, with 10 bases between. Per germline, CDR1 SGDLS and CDR2 YYNGEE. This CDR3 spans 13 amino acids. In DNA form, the CDR3 reads TGTGCCAGCAGTCCAGGAATAACCGGGGAGCTGTTTTTT. This encodes CASSPGITGELFF.

This rearrangement joins TRBV7-8 to TRBJ1-5; tentative D call: TRBD1 (5 bases). Germline CDR1 reads SGHVS; CDR2 reads FQNEAQ. Trimming removed 3 bases from V and 2 bases from J, with 11 bases in between. This CDR3 contains 15 residues. CDR3 DNA sequence: TGTGCCAGCAGCTTGGGGGACGGGCGCAATCAGCCCCAGCATTTT. Its protein is CASSLGDGRNQPQHF.

The J gene is TRBJ2-2, the V gene TRBV29-1; a possible D gene is TRBD2 (6 bases). V was clipped by 7 bases and J by 5 bases, with 8 bases between them. CDR1 and CDR2 from the germline V gene are SQVTM and ANQGSEA. This CDR3 region has 11 residues. CDR3 bases: TGCAGCGCCCGGGAGACCGGGGAGCTGTTTTTT. Translating gives CSARETGELFF.

The count of this clone is one. The V call is TRBV14, the J call TRBJ2-7, with TRBD2 identical over 8 bases. Germline loops: CDR1 SGHDN, CDR2 FVKESK. V lost 1 base and J lost 4; bases outside the gene matches: 6. This CDR3 has 15 residues. The CDR3 here is CASSQVPAGVYEQYF. In DNA form, the CDR3 reads TGTGCCAGCAGCCAAGTACCAGCGGGAGTTTACGAGCAGTACTTC.

V is TRBV5-1 and J is TRBJ2-1, with TRBD2 matching 14 bases. Germline lookup yields CDR1 SGHRS and CDR2 YFSETQ. CDR3 length equals 17 residues. The ends lost 4 bases at V and 0 bases at J; junction bases unmatched: 3. CDR3 loop: CASSPGLAGDSYNEQFF. In DNA form, the CDR3 reads TGCGCCAGCAGCCCGGGACTAGCGGGAGACTCCTACAATGAGCAGTTCTTC.

The rearrangement uses TRBV5-1 and TRBJ1-4, with 9 bases fitting TRBD1. The CDR3 covers 15 residues. V shed 8 bases, J shed 7 bases, and the junction held 12 bases outside the gene matches. CDR1 is SGHRS and CDR2 is YFSETQ in the germline V gene. This CDR3 is CASASSGTGIEKLFF. The CDR3 DNA sequence: TGCGCCAGTGCATCCTCAGGGACAGGGATTGAAAAACTGTTTTTT.

The chain employs TRBV14 and TRBJ1-1; D call uncertain. Between the trimmed V and J ends, which lost 1 base and 2 bases, there was a span of 5 bases. The CDR3 runs 13 residues. CDR1 and CDR2 (germline): SGHDN, FVKESK. The chain's CDR3 is CASSQGPNTEAFF. The DNA for the CDR3 is TGTGCCAGCAGCCAAGGGCCTAACACTGAAGCTTTCTTT.

The J gene is TRBJ2-5, the V gene TRBV7-8, with D unresolved. The V end lost 4 bases, the J end lost 0 bases, and 6 bases lay between the germline ends. This CDR3 contains 13 residues. Germline CDR1 SGHVS, CDR2 FQNEAQ. CDR3 sequence: CASSSQYQETQYF. DNA of the CDR3: TGTGCCAGCAGCTCGCAGTACCAAGAGACCCAGTACTTC.

J is TRBJ1-3 and V is TRBV5-4, with TRBD1 as a possible D gene (5 bases). In germline, CDR1 is SGHNT, CDR2 YYREEE (reference sequence). CDR3 length: 16 residues. Trimming stripped 4 bases from V and 1 base from J, with 15 bases between. CDR3 coding DNA: TGTGCCAGCAGCCCGGGGCAGGGTAGGTCTGGAAACACCATATATTTT. Translation: CASSPGQGRSGNTIYF.

CDR3 in DNA: TGTGCCAGCAGTGAATATTCCCGCAGGGGGTGGAATAATGAGCAGTTCTTC. Its translation is CASSEYSRRGWNNEQFF. The V call is TRBV25-1, the J call TRBJ2-1; TRBD1 aligns across 7 bases. The CDR3 sequence is 17 residues long. V gave up 0 bases and J gave up 7 bases; unmatched junction bases: 12. Per germline, CDR1 MGHDK and CDR2 SYGVNS.

In this sample, this clone turned up once. The chain combines TRBV28 with TRBJ1-2; D call uncertain. The V gene's germline CDR1 is MDHEN and CDR2 SYDVKM. The CDR3 totals 13 residues. V shed 4 bases and J shed 0 bases, with 6 bases lying between them. CDR3 residues: CASSSPTNYGYTF. CDR3 DNA sequence: TGTGCCAGCAGTTCGCCGACTAACTATGGCTACACCTTC.

CDR3 in DNA: TGTGCCAGCAGCTTAGTAGCAGGGGACACTGAAGCTTTCTTT. Translation: CASSLVAGDTEAFF. V and J are TRBV7-2 and TRBJ1-1, with a weak D call TRBD1 (6 bases). The germline V and J ends were trimmed by 1 base and 3 bases, with 9 bases remaining between them. This CDR3 is built from 14 residues. CDR1 is SGHTA and CDR2 is FQGNSA in the germline V gene. The full variable domain, rest sourced from reference TRBV7-2 and TRBJ1-1, is GAGVSQSPSNKVTEKGKDVELRCDPISGHTALYWYRQSLGQGLEFLIYFQGNSAPDKSGLPSDRFSAERTGGSVSTLTIQRTQQEDSAVYLCASSLVAGDTEAFFGQGTRLTVV.

V gene TRBV21-1 combines with J gene TRBJ1-5; whether TRBD1, the table's D call, matches the DNA was not checked. TRBV21-1 is reported as a pseudogene. This CDR3 has 14 amino acids. CDR3 residues: CASSVQGAGQPQHF. Here the CDR3 DNA reads TGTGCCAGCAGTGTACAGGGGGCGGGTCAGCCCCAGCATTTT.

The chain carries TRBV5-1 and TRBJ2-6; TRBD1 agrees at 10 bases. The CDR3 has 17 amino acids. V was clipped by 3 bases and J by 0 bases; unmatched bases: 3. Germline CDR1 SGHRS, CDR2 YFSETQ. This chain's CDR3 is CASSSGTGDSGANVLTF. For the CDR3, the DNA is TGCGCCAGCAGCTCCGGGACAGGGGACTCTGGGGCCAACGTCCTGACTTTC.

As to this clone: At the DNA level, this CDR3 is encoded by other sequences in the same sample as well. The genes are TRBV5-4 and TRBJ2-3; D is ambiguous. V lost 0 bases, J lost 0 bases, and 8 bases lay in between. The CDR3 is 15 amino acids. Germline V CDR1 and CDR2: SGHNT, YYREEE (reference sequence). For the CDR3, the DNA is TGTGCCAGCAGCTTGGACAGTTCTAGCACAGATACGCAGTATTTT. It yields the protein CASSLDSSSTDTQYF.

The chain links TRBV5-6 to TRBJ2-7, with a possible D match to TRBD1 (5 bases). CDR3 size: 13 residues. The V gene lost 1 base and the J gene lost 6 bases, with 11 bases spanning the gap. Germline V gene lookup returns CDR1 SGHDT and CDR2 YYEEEE. The CDR3 DNA follows: TGTGCCAGCAGCTTGCGCAGGGCGCTCGAGCAGTACTTC. Translated, it gives CASSLRRALEQYF.

The CDR3 bases are TGCGCCAGCAGCCAAGATTTGGCTAGCGGTCGGGAGACCCAGTACTTC. This sequence encodes CASSQDLASGRETQYF. V is TRBV4-3 and J is TRBJ2-5; TRBD2 aligns across 7 bases. The CDR3 length is 16 residues. The trim removed 0 bases at V and 5 bases at J, leaving 9 bases unmatched. The germline CDR1 and CDR2 sequences are LGHNA and YSLEER.

This clone appeared a single time. The rearrangement uses TRBV18 and TRBJ2-5; D is uncertain. The CDR3 consists of 15 residues. V lost 3 bases and J lost 5, with 16 bases in between. The germline V gene encodes CDR1 KGHSH and CDR2 LQKENI. Here the CDR3 reads CASSPGVGGEETQYF. DNA of the CDR3: TGTGCCAGCTCACCGGGTGTCGGCGGTGAGGAGACCCAGTACTTC.

As regards this clone: Other DNA sequences in this specimen translate into the identical CDR3. The gene calls are TRBV5-1 and TRBJ2-3; 12 nucleotides agree with TRBD2. This CDR3 is built from 15 residues. With V trimmed by 4 bases and J by 4 bases, 4 bases remained unmatched. The germline V gene has CDR1 SGHRS and CDR2 YFSETQ. CDR3 loop: CASSARLAGADTQYF. Written as DNA, the CDR3 is TGCGCCAGCAGCGCGAGACTAGCGGGAGCAGATACGCAGTATTTT.

This sequence joins TRBV7-6 and TRBJ2-5; D possibly corresponds to TRBD1 (7 bases). V shed 5 bases and J shed 6 bases, with 13 bases lying between them. The CDR3 is 13 amino acids. The germline V gene has CDR1 SGHVS and CDR2 FNYEAQ. The CDR3 sequence: CASSAGQFKTQYF. The CDR3 nucleotides read TGTGCCAGCAGCGCGGGACAGTTTAAGACCCAGTACTTC.

This clone was found once. V and J are TRBV7-2 and TRBJ2-1, with 12 nucleotides matching TRBD2. The CDR3 runs to 14 residues. Trimming at V came to 5 bases and at J to 4 bases, leaving 0 bases not matched to a gene. The germline V gene encodes CDR1 SGHTA and CDR2 FQGNSA. The CDR3 loop is CASSGTSGYNEQFF. DNA for the CDR3: TGTGCCAGCAGCGGGACTAGCGGGTACAATGAGCAGTTCTTC.